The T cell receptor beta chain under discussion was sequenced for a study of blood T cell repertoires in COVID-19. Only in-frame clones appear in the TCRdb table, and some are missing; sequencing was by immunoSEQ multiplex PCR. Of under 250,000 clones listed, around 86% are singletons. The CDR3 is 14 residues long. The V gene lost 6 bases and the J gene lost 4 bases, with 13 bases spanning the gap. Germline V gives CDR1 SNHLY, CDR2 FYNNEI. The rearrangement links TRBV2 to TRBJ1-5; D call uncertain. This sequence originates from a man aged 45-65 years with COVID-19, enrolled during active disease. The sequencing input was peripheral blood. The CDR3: CASRGGIGNQPQHF. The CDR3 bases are TGTGCCAGCAGGGGAGGGATCGGAAATCAGCCCCAGCATTTT.